What follows are 8 T cell receptor beta chains derived from one specimen sequenced in a study of shared clonotypes between healthy human individuals. Here immunoSEQ multiplex PCR was the method, and the copy in TCRdb shows in-frame clones only, minus some. This table holds fewer than 1.8 million clones, 97% to 99% found once. Sequencing was done on a sample of naive CD4+ T cells sorted from blood. Subset described: CD45RA+ positively selected. The receptors come from a man aged 30 to 45 in good health.

The genes are TRBV7-8 and TRBJ2-3; 14 bases map to TRBD2. This CDR3 spans 17 amino acids. CDR1 is SGHVS, CDR2 FQNEAQ, per germline. V lost 0 bases to trimming and J lost 7 bases; unmatched junction nucleotides: 6. CDR3 amino acids: CASSLAPTSGRANTQYF. CDR3 DNA: TGTGCCAGCAGCTTAGCGCCGACTAGCGGGAGGGCCAATACGCAGTATTTT.

The chain links TRBV27 to TRBJ1-1; 9 bases are shared with TRBD1. Germline V gene sequence: CDR1 MNHEY, CDR2 SMNVEV (reference sequence). J gave up 0 bases and V 2 bases, and 7 bases lay outside the gene matches. This CDR3 contains 17 residues. The CDR3 sequence is CASSLRGTGLLNTEAFF. The CDR3 DNA reads TGTGCCAGCAGTTTAAGGGGGACAGGGTTATTGAACACTGAAGCTTTCTTT.

The chain recombines TRBV18 with TRBJ1-4; TRBD1 agrees at 7 bases. The CDR3 covers 15 residues. The trim removed 6 bases at V and 5 bases at J, leaving 9 bases unmatched. Germline assignment: CDR1 KGHSH and CDR2 LQKENI. As DNA, the CDR3 is TGTGCCAGCTCTCCGACAGGGACTCTAAATGAAAAACTGTTTTTT. Amino acids: CASSPTGTLNEKLFF.

The CDR3 DNA sequence: TGCGCCAGCAGCCAAGATACAGGGGATGAAAAACTGTTTTTT. Translated, it gives CASSQDTGDEKLFF. This chain connects TRBV4-3 to TRBJ1-4; TRBD1 agrees at 7 bases. The germline CDR1 and CDR2 sequences are LGHNA and YSLEER. V lost 0 bases to trimming and J lost 6 bases; unmatched junction nucleotides: 1. The CDR3 covers 14 residues.

The chain couples TRBV18 to TRBJ1-5; D is unclear. Looked up from germline, CDR1 is KGHSH and CDR2 is LQKENI. The CDR3 is 13 amino acids. Trimming stripped 2 bases from V and 4 bases from J, with 6 bases between. The CDR3 loop reads CASSPNENQPQHF. CDR3 bases: TGTGCCAGCTCACCAAACGAAAATCAGCCCCAGCATTTT. Full variable domain (remainder filled in from reference TRBV18 and TRBJ1-5): NAGVMQNPRHLVRRRGQEARLRCSPMKGHSHVYWYRQLPEEGLKFMVYLQKENIIDESGMPKERFSAEFPKEGPSILRIQQVVRGDSAAYFCASSPNENQPQHFGDGTRLSIL.

The chain carries TRBV4-3 and TRBJ2-2, with a weak D call TRBD1 (6 bases). V dropped 0 bases and J dropped 6 bases, with 11 bases sitting between them. The CDR3 is 15 amino acids. CDR1 and CDR2 from the germline V gene are LGHNA and YSLEER. This CDR3 is CASSQDYRVAGELFF. The CDR3 region has the DNA TGCGCCAGCAGCCAAGATTACAGGGTAGCCGGGGAGCTGTTTTTT.

V usage is TRBV7-6 and J usage is TRBJ1-5; TRBD1 matches 7 bases. Germline CDR1 is SGHVS and CDR2 is FNYEAQ. The CDR3 extends over 13 amino acids. Unmatched junction bases numbered 1, after V lost 6 bases and J lost 2 bases. CDR3: CASSQGGNQPQHF. The CDR3, as DNA: TGTGCCAGCAGTCAGGGGGGCAATCAGCCCCAGCATTTT.

V usage is TRBV18 and J usage is TRBJ2-3; weak D call: TRBD1 (6 bases). Germline V CDR1 and CDR2: KGHSH, LQKENI. This CDR3 contains 15 residues. V was cut by 3 bases and J by 4 bases, with 14 bases left in between. The CDR3 DNA sequence: TGTGCCAGCTCACCGCTATTACAGGGTGCAGATACGCAGTATTTT. This sequence encodes CASSPLLQGADTQYF. The variable domain in full, completed from reference TRBV18 and TRBJ2-3, reads NAGVMQNPRHLVRRRGQEARLRCSPMKGHSHVYWYRQLPEEGLKFMVYLQKENIIDESGMPKERFSAEFPKEGPSILRIQQVVRGDSAAYFCASSPLLQGADTQYFGPGTRLTVL.